The rows below give T cell receptor beta chains drawn from one sample of a study of molecular identifiers for immune sequencing clone quantification. Using its own MiXCR run on the PCR reads, TCRdb lists one record per CDR3 protein. The sample consists of under 600,000 distinct CDR3 sequences, 25% of them appearing once. Input material: naive CD8+ T cells from blood, with Jurkat cell RNA spiked in. These receptors originate from a human donor in good health. Some libraries in this study had Jurkat cell RNA spiked in. The CDR3 runs from the conserved cysteine through the conserved F or W. D genes are given only for firm matches. Size tells how often a clone was seen (once, few, many) or the class of an expanded clone, and some rows leave it out.

cdr3_nt cdr3_aa clone_size j_call v_call d_call
TGTGCCACCAGCAGAGACGGAAACACAGATACGCAGTATTTT CATSRDGNTDTQYF . TRBJ2-3 TRBV15 .
TGTGCCACCAGCAGAGATACGGGGGGATCTAACTATGGCTACACCTTC CATSRDTGGSNYGYTF few TRBJ1-2 TRBV15 .
TGCAGCGTTGAAGATCGGGAGGTCACAGATACGCAGTATTTT CSVEDREVTDTQYF many TRBJ2-3 TRBV29-1 TRBD2
TGTGCCAGCAGCTTCGGGACAGGGGGGCGCGAGCAGTACTTC CASSFGTGGREQYF . TRBJ2-7 TRBV5-4 TRBD1
TGTGCCAGCAGCTTAGACCGCCTGGGGGAGACAAACACCGGGGAGCTGTTTTTT CASSLDRLGETNTGELFF many TRBJ2-2 TRBV13 .
TGTGCCAGCAGTTTAGAGGTGGGGAAGCGAACCGGGGAGCTGTTTTTT CASSLEVGKRTGELFF . TRBJ2-2 TRBV27 .
TGCAGTGCTGCGGCAGGGGCCTACGAGCAGTACTTC CSAAAGAYEQYF few TRBJ2-7 TRBV20-1 .
TGTGCCAGCAGCTACCTTAGAGAGCAGTTCTTC CASSYLREQFF many TRBJ2-1 TRBV5-6 .
TGTGCCAGCAGCGAGGCGGGACTAGCGGCTGAGCAGTTCTTC CASSEAGLAAEQFF . TRBJ2-1 TRBV9 TRBD2
TGTGCCAGCAGTTTCAGGGGAAAGAGCTCCTACGAGCAGTACTTC CASSFRGKSSYEQYF . TRBJ2-7 TRBV27 .
TGTGCCAGCAGCTTAGGGACAGGGCCCGCCTACGAGCAGTACTTC CASSLGTGPAYEQYF . TRBJ2-7 TRBV13 TRBD1
TGTGCCAGCAGTTTCGGAGTCAGCGGACCTGGAAACACCATATATTTT CASSFGVSGPGNTIYF . TRBJ1-3 TRBV28 .
TGTGCCAGCAGTGGCCTACGAACTGAAGCTTTCTTT CASSGLRTEAFF many TRBJ1-1 TRBV27 .
TGTGCCAGCAGCTTTCCAGTCATTAACTATGGCTACACCTTC CASSFPVINYGYTF . TRBJ1-2 TRBV5-3 .
TGTGCCAGCAGCCCGACTAGCGGGGTTACCTACGAGCAGTACTTC CASSPTSGVTYEQYF . TRBJ2-7 TRBV3-1 TRBD2
TGTGCCAGCAGCTCAATGGGGGATACGCAGTATTTT CASSSMGDTQYF . TRBJ2-3 TRBV7-6 .
TGTGCCAGCAGCGTAGGGACGACAGAGCCCCAAGAGACCCAGTACTTC CASSVGTTEPQETQYF few TRBJ2-5 TRBV9 .
TGTGCCAGCAGCGGAGGACTAGCGGGAGGACCTACCTACGAGCAGTACTTC CASSGGLAGGPTYEQYF many TRBJ2-7 TRBV7-9 TRBD2
TGCGCCAGCAGCTCCTTCGGGACGGCCTACGAGCAGTACTTC CASSSFGTAYEQYF few TRBJ2-7 TRBV5-1 .
TGCGCCAGCAGCCAAGAGATGGCAGGGTCCCTTGCTGGGGCCAACGTCCTGACTTTC CASSQEMAGSLAGANVLTF many TRBJ2-6 TRBV4-3 .
TGCGCCAGCAGTGGGTCTCCGGCGGGGGCGACGGCCAGGCCTACCTACAATGAGCAGTTCTTC CASSGSPAGATARPTYNEQFF . TRBJ2-1 TRBV10-1 .
TGTGCCAGCAGTTACAACAGGGGCACTGAAGCTTTCTTT CASSYNRGTEAFF many TRBJ1-1 TRBV6-2/TRBV6-3 TRBD1